This entry concerns a single TCR beta chain. Its antigen is as yet unknown. This entry is derived from a study of beta chain features in type 1 diabetes. On the study more broadly: Patients shared similar age, gender and cell yields with healthy donors. Cells sorted and examined across all samples totaled more than 90,000,000.

The whole isolated RNA underwent reverse transcription, so sequencing captured expressed TCRB transcripts. Profiled with immunoSEQ multiplex PCR; TCRdb holds only in-frame clones, not every one. The sample records about 280,000 clones, approximately 16% being singletons. Study-wide points: TCRB CDR3s from Type 1 diabetes patients were moderately but significantly shorter in all four CD4+ subsets. VDJ junctions sequenced from type 1 diabetes patients showed fewer insertions and more deletions. Naive, central memory and Treg TCRB repertoires appeared more alike in patients than in healthy donors.

This sequence originates from a man younger than 35 with type 1 diabetes. The sample was naive CD4+ T cells from blood.

CDR3 sequence: CASGTNTDTQYF. For the CDR3, the DNA is TGTGCCAGCGGGACAAACACAGATACGCAGTATTTT. The V and J genes are TRBV5-4 and TRBJ2-3; TRBD1 might be the D (6 bases). V lost 7 bases and J 2 bases, leaving 8 bases between the germline ends. The CDR3 consists of 12 residues. Germline CDR1 reads SGHNT; CDR2 reads YYREEE (reference sequence).